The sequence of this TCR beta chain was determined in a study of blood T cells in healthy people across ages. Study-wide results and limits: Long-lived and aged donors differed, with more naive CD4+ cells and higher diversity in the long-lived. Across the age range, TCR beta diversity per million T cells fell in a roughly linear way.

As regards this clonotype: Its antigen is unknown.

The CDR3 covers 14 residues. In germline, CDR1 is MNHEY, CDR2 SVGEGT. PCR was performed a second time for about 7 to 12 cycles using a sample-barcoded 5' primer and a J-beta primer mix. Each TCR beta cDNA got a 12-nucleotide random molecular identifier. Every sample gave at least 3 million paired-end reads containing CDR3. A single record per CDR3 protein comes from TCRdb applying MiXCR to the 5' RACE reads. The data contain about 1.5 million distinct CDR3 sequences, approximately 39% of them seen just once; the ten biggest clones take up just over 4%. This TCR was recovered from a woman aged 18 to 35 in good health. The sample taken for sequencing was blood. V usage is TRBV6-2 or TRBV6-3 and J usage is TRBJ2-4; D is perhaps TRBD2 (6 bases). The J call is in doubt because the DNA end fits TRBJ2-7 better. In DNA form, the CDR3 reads TGTGCCAGCTCCGGGGACTGGAATTCCCACGAGCAGTACTTC. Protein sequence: CASSGDWNSHEQYF.